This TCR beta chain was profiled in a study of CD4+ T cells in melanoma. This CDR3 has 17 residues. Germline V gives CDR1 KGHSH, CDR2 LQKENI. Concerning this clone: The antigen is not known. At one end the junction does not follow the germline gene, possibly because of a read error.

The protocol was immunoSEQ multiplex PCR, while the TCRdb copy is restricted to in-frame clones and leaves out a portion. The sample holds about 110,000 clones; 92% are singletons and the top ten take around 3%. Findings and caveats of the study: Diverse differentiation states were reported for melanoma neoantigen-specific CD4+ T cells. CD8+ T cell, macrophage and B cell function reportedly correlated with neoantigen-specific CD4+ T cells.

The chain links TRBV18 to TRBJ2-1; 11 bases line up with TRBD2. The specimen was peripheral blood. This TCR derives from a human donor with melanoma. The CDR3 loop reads CASSPPGSSGRTNEQFF. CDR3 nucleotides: TGTGCCAGTTCACCACCGGGATCTAGCGGGAGGACAAATGAGCAGTTCTTC.